These 15 T cell receptor beta chains came from one sample sequenced in a study of shared clonotypes between healthy human individuals. Clones were read by immunoSEQ multiplex PCR, and TCRdb kept only the in-frame ones, dropping some. The repertoire holds around 650,000 clones, with 95% to 96% as singletons. Terminally differentiated effector memory CD45RA+ cells were excluded by CCR7 positive selection of CD45RO-negative cells. Material: naive CD8+ T cells sorted from blood. The receptor source for this set is a woman aged 25 to 39 in good health.

Details on this clone: The same CDR3 can be traced to other DNA sequences in this sample. V gene TRBV28 combines with J gene TRBJ1-1; D gene uncertain. Germline-derived CDR1 and CDR2 are MDHEN and SYDVKM. The CDR3 runs to 13 residues. V lost 3 bases and J 1 base, leaving 6 bases between the germline ends. CDR3 in DNA: TGTGCCAGCAGTTTTACAGAGAACACTGAAGCTTTCTTT. Translating it yields CASSFTENTEAFF.

This clone was recorded once. The CDR3 sequence is CASSLGPWGQNPYEQYF. Here the CDR3 DNA reads TGTGCCAGCAGTTTAGGTCCCTGGGGACAGAATCCCTACGAGCAGTACTTC. The chain uses TRBV28 and TRBJ2-7; the match to TRBD1 covers 7 bases. Unmatched junction bases numbered 12, after V lost 2 bases and J lost 2 bases. Germline lookup yields CDR1 MDHEN and CDR2 SYDVKM. The CDR3 runs 17 residues. The full variable domain, rest sourced from reference TRBV28 and TRBJ2-7, is DVKVTQSSRYLVKRTGEKVFLECVQDMDHENMFWYRQDPGLGLRLIYFSYDVKMKEKGDIPEGYSVSREKKERFSLILESASTNQTSMYLCASSLGPWGQNPYEQYFGPGTRLTVT.

The chain joins TRBV19 to TRBJ2-3, with a weak D call TRBD2 (6 bases). The CDR3 is 14 residues long. Germline V gene lookup returns CDR1 LNHDA and CDR2 SQIVND (reference sequence). Trimming cost V 3 bases and J 2 bases, with 9 bases left between them. This CDR3 is CASSMWGDTDTQYF. The CDR3 DNA is TGTGCCAGTAGTATGTGGGGGGACACAGATACGCAGTATTTT.

This sequence joins TRBV28 and TRBJ2-7, with D perhaps TRBD2 (6 bases). The CDR3 loop spans 14 amino acids. The germline V gene has CDR1 MDHEN and CDR2 SYDVKM. Trimming cost V 5 bases and J 2 bases, with 13 bases left between them. The CDR3 nucleotides are TGTGCCAGCAGTGTAAGCGGGTCTACCTACGAGCAGTACTTC. As protein: CASSVSGSTYEQYF.

The chain employs TRBV19 and TRBJ1-5; D unclear. The V and J ends lost 3 bases and 4 bases respectively, with 13 bases between them. Germline CDR1 is LNHDA and CDR2 is SQIVND (reference sequence). The CDR3 contains 15 residues. The CDR3 bases are TGTGCCAGTAGTATCCTCCAGATGGGAAATCAGCCCCAGCATTTT. The encoded protein is CASSILQMGNQPQHF.

This chain's CDR3 is CASSLGMAVEKLFF. CDR3 nucleotides: TGTGCCAGCAGCTTGGGAATGGCAGTTGAAAAACTGTTTTTT. V gene TRBV7-9 combines with J gene TRBJ1-4; D unresolved. Trimming removed 3 bases at V and 7 bases at J, with 12 bases between. In germline, CDR1 is SEHNR, CDR2 FQNEAQ (reference sequence). The CDR3 totals 14 residues.

The chain uses TRBV5-6 and TRBJ2-7; D is perhaps TRBD1 or TRBD2 (5 bases each). Trimming cost V 4 bases and J 3 bases, with 17 bases left between them. Germline V gives CDR1 SGHDT, CDR2 YYEEEE. The CDR3 sequence is 15 residues long. The CDR3 protein is CASSPDTGTNYEQYF. As DNA, the CDR3 is TGTGCCAGCAGCCCTGACACCGGGACCAACTACGAGCAGTACTTC.

V usage is TRBV10-2 and J usage is TRBJ2-7, with 10 bases matching TRBD1. The germline CDR1 and CDR2 sequences are WSHSY and SAAADI. The CDR3 runs 16 residues. J lost 2 bases, V lost 6 bases, and 10 bases had no gene match. Here the CDR3 reads CASSGRDRGLTYEQYF. The CDR3 nucleotides are TGCGCCAGCAGCGGTCGGGACAGGGGTTTAACCTACGAGCAGTACTTC.

The chain uses TRBV27 and TRBJ2-3; D is possibly TRBD1 (5 bases). V was clipped by 4 bases and J by 5 bases, with 13 bases between them. The CDR3 contains 14 residues. Germline V lookup: CDR1 MNHEY, CDR2 SMNVEV (reference sequence). CDR3 in DNA: TGTGCCAGCAGTTCGGACACCTTAATAGATACGCAGTATTTT. Amino acid sequence: CASSSDTLIDTQYF.

This sequence joins TRBV27 and TRBJ2-2; possibly TRBD1 for D (6 bases). The V gene lost 3 bases and the J gene lost 9 bases, with 11 bases spanning the gap. CDR3 length: 13 amino acids. Germline CDR1 is MNHEY and CDR2 is SMNVEV (reference sequence). CDR3 DNA: TGTGCCAGCAGTTTTACAGGGAACCGGGAGCTGTTTTTT. Protein product: CASSFTGNRELFF.

This sequence joins TRBV6-1 and TRBJ2-1; possibly TRBD1 or TRBD2 for D (5 bases each). The CDR3 consists of 15 residues. The V and J ends lost 6 bases and 4 bases respectively, with 16 bases between them. The germline CDR1 and CDR2 sequences are MNHNS and SASEGT. The CDR3 reads CASSTGLAGYNEQFF. The CDR3 nucleotides are TGTGCCAGCAGCACGGGGCTAGCCGGATACAATGAGCAGTTCTTC.

The genes are TRBV27 and TRBJ2-2; no clear D. The CDR3 consists of 16 residues. Germline-derived CDR1 and CDR2 are MNHEY and SMNVEV (reference sequence). Trimming pared 1 base from V and 6 bases from J, leaving 15 bases between. CDR3 DNA sequence: TGTGCCAGCAGTTTATTGGCTAGGGTTCGGGCCGGGGAGCTGTTTTTT. Amino acid sequence: CASSLLARVRAGELFF.

This clone was recorded once. The gene calls are TRBV6-1 and TRBJ1-1; unclear D gene. This CDR3 contains 12 residues. From germline, CDR1 is MNHNS and CDR2 SASEGT. V lost 6 bases, J lost 6 bases, and 11 bases lay in between. The CDR3 region has the DNA TGTGCCAGCAGAACCGGAGGAGCTGAAGCTTTCTTT. Translated, it gives CASRTGGAEAFF.

The gene calls are TRBV13 and TRBJ2-7; D is perhaps TRBD2 (5 bases). This CDR3 region has 14 residues. The V end was cut by 5 bases, the J end by 3 bases, with 14 bases between. Germline CDR1 and CDR2: PRHDT and FYEKMQ (reference sequence). CDR3 sequence reads: CASSHRTGIYEQYF. DNA for the CDR3: TGTGCCAGCAGCCACCGGACTGGCATCTACGAGCAGTACTTC.

The chain couples TRBV27 to TRBJ2-7, with D perhaps given as TRBD1 or TRBD2 (6 bases each). The V gene's germline CDR1 is MNHEY and CDR2 SMNVEV (reference sequence). Between the trimmed V and J ends, which lost 1 base and 3 bases, there was a span of 10 bases. The CDR3 has 14 amino acids. The CDR3 DNA reads TGTGCCAGCAGTTTATTCGGGGGACACTACGAGCAGTACTTC. Its protein is CASSLFGGHYEQYF.